Sequencing of this T cell receptor beta chain was carried out in a study of T cell repertoires in cytomegalovirus infection. Study information: Recently identified HLA-C-restricted CMV epitopes and well-studied HLA-B-restricted CMV epitopes were used by the study. TCR beta signatures that were public indicated CMV infection and matching HLA type. General study points: Ex vivo responses were dominated by HLA-C-restricted CMV-specific TCR beta clonotypes.

TCRdb called the reads again in MiXCR, with one record for every CDR3 protein. The profile shows about 310,000 distinct CDR3 sequences, 20% to 25% of them singletons. The junction had 11 bases not matched to a gene; V was cut back by 4 bases and J by 5 bases. Germline-derived CDR1 and CDR2 are LGHDT and YNNKEL (reference sequence). This CDR3 spans 16 amino acids. As concerns this clonotype: Its cognate antigen is unknown.

The chain links TRBV3-1 to TRBJ2-1; 7 bases fit TRBD2. This clonotype was obtained from a human donor in good health (CMV status not recorded). Some clones in this sample may be carry-over from other donors' samples. Source: cultured PBMCs, taken from culture after CMV antigen stimulation. CDR3 region: CASSLLLAETDNEQFF. Here the CDR3 DNA reads TGTGCCAGCAGCCTCCTTCTAGCGGAGACGGACAATGAGCAGTTCTTC.